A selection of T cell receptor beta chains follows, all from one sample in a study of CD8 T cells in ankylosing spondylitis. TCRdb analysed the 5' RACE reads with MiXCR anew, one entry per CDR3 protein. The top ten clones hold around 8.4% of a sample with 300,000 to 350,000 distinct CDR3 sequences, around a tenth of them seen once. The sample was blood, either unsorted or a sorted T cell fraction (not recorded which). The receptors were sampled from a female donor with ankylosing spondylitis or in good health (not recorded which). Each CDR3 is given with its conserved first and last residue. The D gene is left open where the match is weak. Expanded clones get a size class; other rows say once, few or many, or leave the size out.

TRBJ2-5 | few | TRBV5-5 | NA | CASRPGTFQETQYF
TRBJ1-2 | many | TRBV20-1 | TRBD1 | CSARTGQYYGYTF
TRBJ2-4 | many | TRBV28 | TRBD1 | CASSFDRVAKNIQYF
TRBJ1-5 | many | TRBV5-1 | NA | CASSLGVEAQPQHF
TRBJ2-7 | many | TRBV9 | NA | CASSAPPESVGSYEQYF
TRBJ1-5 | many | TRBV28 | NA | CASSSAASREPQHF
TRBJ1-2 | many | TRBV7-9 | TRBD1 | CASSSPGTGLPNYGYTF
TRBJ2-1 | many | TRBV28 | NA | CASSNNEQFF
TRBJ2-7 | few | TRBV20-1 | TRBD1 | CSARDPRTGGFEQYF
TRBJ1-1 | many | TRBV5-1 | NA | CASSLGLTTEAFF
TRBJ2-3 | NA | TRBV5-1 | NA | CASRREGVDTQYF
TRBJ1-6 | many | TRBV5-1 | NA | CASSLDSSPLHF
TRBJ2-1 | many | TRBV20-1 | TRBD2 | CSAKGLTSYNEQFF
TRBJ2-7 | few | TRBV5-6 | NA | CASSGPGLVSSYEQYF
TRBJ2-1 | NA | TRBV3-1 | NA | CASSQTESSYNEQFF
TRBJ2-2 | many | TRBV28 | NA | CASSPVPGNTGELFF
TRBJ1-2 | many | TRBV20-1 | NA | CRAPLVGGYGYTF